This TCR beta chain was found in a study of blood T cell repertoires in COVID-19. About the study: The United States, Italy and Spain provided the acute and convalescent COVID-19 samples. From T cells, B-cell-depleted T cells, or PBMCs came the material, which was cDNA or gDNA.

The CDR3 consists of 15 residues. The J segment lost 0 bases and the V segment lost 5 bases, leaving 2 bases of the junction unmatched. The germline V gene has CDR1 MGHRA and CDR2 YSYEKL. As originally analysed: Amplifying reference gene primers gave estimates of nucleated cell counts. The repertoire was sequenced with immunoSEQ multiplex PCR; TCRdb's copy has only in-frame clones and lacks some. The D gene and trimming were derived from the DNA, and the V and J assignments and clone size from that table. In the table there are some 380,000 clones, 85% to 90% of which are singletons. The sequence was collected from a man aged 18 to 29 with active or convalescent COVID-19. What was sequenced was peripheral blood. The V gene is TRBV4-1, the J gene TRBJ2-1; 9 nucleotides agree with TRBD2. The CDR3 DNA follows: TGCGCCAGCAGCAGTAGCGGGAGCTCCTACAATGAGCAGTTCTTC. This translates into CASSSSGSSYNEQFF.